This entry is about one T cell receptor beta chain. These data are taken from a study of blood T cell repertoires in COVID-19. Germline CDR1 reads MNHEY; CDR2 reads SVGAGI. CDR3 length: 10 residues. V was trimmed by 6 bases and J by 7 bases, leaving 6 bases between them. Assay used: immunoSEQ multiplex PCR; TCRdb lists only in-frame clones, some missing. This table holds around 210,000 clones, approximately 85% found once. The clonotype comes from a man aged 50-59 years with COVID-19, enrolled during active disease. This chain joins TRBV6-5 and TRBJ1-1; possibly TRBD1 for D (6 bases). The sequencing sample was made of peripheral blood. The CDR3, as DNA: TGTGCCAGCAGGGACAGTGAAGCTTTCTTT. Encoded protein: CASRDSEAFF.